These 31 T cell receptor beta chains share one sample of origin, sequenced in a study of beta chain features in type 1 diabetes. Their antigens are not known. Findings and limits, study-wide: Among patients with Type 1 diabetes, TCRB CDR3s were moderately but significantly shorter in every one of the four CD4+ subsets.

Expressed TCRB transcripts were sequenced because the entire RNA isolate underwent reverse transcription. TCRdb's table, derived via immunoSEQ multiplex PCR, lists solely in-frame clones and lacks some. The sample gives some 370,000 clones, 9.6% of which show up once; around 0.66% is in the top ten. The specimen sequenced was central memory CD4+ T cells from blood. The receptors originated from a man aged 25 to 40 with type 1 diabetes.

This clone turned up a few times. The CDR3 sequence: CASSSGRYGYTF. The CDR3 nucleotides are TGTGCCAGCAGCTCGGGTCGCTATGGCTACACCTTC. The chain links TRBV7-2 to TRBJ1-2; D is undetermined. The germline V and J ends were trimmed by 4 bases and 4 bases, with 7 bases remaining between them. The CDR3 is 12 residues long. The germline CDR1 and CDR2 sequences are SGHTA and FQGNSA.

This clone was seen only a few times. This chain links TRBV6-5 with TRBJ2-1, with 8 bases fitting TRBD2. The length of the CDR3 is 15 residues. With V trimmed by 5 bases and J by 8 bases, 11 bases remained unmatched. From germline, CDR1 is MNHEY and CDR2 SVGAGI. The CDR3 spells CASSVFGREEYEQFF. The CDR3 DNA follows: TGTGCCAGCAGTGTCTTTGGGCGGGAGGAATATGAGCAGTTCTTC.

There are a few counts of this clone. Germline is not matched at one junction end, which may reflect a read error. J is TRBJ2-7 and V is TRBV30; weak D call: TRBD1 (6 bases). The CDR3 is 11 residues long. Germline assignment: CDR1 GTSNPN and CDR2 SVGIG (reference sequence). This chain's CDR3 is CAWSIRDILDF. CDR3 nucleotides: TGTGCCTGGAGTATTAGGGACATCTTGGACTTC.

CDR3 sequence: CATNQVAGGNIEAFF. The CDR3 nucleotides are TGTGCCACCAATCAGGTGGCAGGGGGCAATATTGAAGCTTTCTTT. This chain joins TRBV28 and TRBJ1-1; TRBD1 matches 8 bases. Trimming took 10 bases from V and 7 from J; bases not matched to a gene: 17. The CDR3 covers 15 residues. Germline values: CDR1 MDHEN, CDR2 SYDVKM.

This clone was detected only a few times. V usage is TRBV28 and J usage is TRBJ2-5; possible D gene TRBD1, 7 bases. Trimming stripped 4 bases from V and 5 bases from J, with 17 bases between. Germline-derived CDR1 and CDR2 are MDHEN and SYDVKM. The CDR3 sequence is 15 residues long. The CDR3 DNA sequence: TGTGCCAGCAGTTCGATCGCCCCAGGGGGGGAGACCCAGTACTTC. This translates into CASSSIAPGGETQYF.

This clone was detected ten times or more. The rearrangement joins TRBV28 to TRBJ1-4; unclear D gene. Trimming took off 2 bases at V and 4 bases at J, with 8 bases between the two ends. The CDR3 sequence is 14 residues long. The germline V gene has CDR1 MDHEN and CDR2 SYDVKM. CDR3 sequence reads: CASSLVRYNEKLFF. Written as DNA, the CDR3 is TGTGCCAGCAGTTTAGTCAGATATAATGAAAAACTGTTTTTT. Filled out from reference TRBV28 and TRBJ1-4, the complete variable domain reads DVKVTQSSRYLVKRTGEKVFLECVQDMDHENMFWYRQDPGLGLRLIYFSYDVKMKEKGDIPEGYSVSREKKERFSLILESASTNQTSMYLCASSLVRYNEKLFFGSGTQLSVL.

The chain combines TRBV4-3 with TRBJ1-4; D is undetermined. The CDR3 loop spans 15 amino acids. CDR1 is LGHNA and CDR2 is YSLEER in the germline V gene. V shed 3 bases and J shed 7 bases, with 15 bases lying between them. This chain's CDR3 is CASSQLGGGTEKLFF. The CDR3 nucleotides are TGCGCCAGCAGCCAGTTAGGTGGCGGAACTGAAAAACTGTTTTTT.

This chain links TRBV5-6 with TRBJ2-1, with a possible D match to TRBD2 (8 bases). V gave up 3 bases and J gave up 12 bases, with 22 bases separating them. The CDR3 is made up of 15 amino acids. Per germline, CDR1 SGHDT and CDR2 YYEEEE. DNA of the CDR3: TGTGCCAGCAGCTCGGGGGGACTAGGGGGCCCCGGGCAGTTCTTC. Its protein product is CASSSGGLGGPGQFF.

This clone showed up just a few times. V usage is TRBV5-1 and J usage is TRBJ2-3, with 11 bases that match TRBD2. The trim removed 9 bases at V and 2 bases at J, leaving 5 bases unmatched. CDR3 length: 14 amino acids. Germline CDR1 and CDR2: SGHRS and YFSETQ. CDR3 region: CATALAGVTDTQYF. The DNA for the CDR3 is TGCGCCACCGCACTAGCGGGAGTCACAGATACGCAGTATTTT.

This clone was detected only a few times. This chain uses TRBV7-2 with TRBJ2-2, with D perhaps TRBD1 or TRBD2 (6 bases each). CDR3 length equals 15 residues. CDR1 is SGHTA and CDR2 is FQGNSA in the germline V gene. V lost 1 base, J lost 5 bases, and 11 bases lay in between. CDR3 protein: CASSLDTGRTGELFF. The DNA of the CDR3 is TGTGCCAGCAGCTTAGATACAGGGAGGACCGGGGAGCTGTTTTTT.

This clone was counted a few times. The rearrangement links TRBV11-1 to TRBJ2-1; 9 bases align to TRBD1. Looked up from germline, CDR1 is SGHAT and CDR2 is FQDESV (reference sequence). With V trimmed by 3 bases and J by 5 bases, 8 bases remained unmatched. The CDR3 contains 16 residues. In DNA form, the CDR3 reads TGTGCCAGCAGCTTCACATCCGGGACAGGGAACAATGAGCAGTTCTTC. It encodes CASSFTSGTGNNEQFF. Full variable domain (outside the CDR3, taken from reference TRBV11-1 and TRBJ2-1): EAEVAQSPRYKITEKSQAVAFWCDPISGHATLYWYRQILGQGPELLVQFQDESVVDDSQLPKDRFSAERLKGVDSTLKIQPAELGDSAMYLCASSFTSGTGNNEQFFGPGTRLTVL.

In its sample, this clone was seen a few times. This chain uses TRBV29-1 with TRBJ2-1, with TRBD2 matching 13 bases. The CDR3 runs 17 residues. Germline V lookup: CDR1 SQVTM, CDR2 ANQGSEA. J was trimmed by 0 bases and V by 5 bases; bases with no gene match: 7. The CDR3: CSVRGTSGTDSYNEQFF. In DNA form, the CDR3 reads TGCAGCGTTAGAGGGACTAGCGGGACGGACTCCTACAATGAGCAGTTCTTC.

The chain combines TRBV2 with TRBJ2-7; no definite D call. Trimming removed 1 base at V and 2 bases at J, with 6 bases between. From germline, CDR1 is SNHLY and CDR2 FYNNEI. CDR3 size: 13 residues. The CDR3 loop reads CASSEEEPYEQYF. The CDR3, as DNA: TGTGCCAGCAGTGAAGAAGAGCCCTACGAGCAGTACTTC.

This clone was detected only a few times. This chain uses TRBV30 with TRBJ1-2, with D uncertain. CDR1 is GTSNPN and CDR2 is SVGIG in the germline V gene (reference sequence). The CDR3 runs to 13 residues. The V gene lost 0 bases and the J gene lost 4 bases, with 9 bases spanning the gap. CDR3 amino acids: CAWSVRETYGYTF. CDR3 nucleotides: TGTGCCTGGAGTGTAAGGGAAACCTATGGCTACACCTTC.

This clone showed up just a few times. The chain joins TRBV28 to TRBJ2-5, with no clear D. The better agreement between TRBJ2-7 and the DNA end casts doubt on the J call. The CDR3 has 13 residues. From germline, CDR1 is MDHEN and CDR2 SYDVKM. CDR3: CASSLFSRVEQYF. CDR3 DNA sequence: TGTGCCAGCAGTTTATTCTCCCGGGTCGAGCAGTACTTC.

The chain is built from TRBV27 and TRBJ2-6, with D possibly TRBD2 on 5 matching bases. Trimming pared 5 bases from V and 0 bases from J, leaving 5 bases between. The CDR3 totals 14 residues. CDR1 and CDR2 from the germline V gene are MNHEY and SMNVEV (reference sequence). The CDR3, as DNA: TGTGCCAGCAGTCGGGGCTCTGGGGCCAACGTCCTGACTTTC. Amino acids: CASSRGSGANVLTF.

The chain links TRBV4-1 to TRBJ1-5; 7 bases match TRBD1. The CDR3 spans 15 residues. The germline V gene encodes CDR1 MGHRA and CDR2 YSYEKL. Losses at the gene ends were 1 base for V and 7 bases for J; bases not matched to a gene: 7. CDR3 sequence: CASSQGENRGQPQHF. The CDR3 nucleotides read TGCGCCAGCAGCCAAGGGGAAAACAGGGGCCAGCCCCAGCATTTT.

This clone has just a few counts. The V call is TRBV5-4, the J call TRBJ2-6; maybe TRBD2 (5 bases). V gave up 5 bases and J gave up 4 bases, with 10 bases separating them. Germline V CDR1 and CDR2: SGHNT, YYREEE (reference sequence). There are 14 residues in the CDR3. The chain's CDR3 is CASRSGSGANVLTF. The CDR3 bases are TGTGCCAGCAGATCGGGGTCAGGGGCCAACGTCCTGACTTTC.

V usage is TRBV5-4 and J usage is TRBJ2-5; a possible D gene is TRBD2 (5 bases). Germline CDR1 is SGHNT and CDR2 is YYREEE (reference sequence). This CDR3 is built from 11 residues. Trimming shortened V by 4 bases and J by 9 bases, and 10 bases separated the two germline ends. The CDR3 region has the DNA TGTGCCAGCAGCCAGACGAGGGCCCAGTACTTC. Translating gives CASSQTRAQYF.

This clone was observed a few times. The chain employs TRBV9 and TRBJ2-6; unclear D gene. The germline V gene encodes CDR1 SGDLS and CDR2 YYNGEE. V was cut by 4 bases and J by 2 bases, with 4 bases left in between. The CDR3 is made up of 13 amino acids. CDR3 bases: TGTGCCAGCAGCCCCGCTGGGGCCAACGTCCTGACTTTC. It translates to CASSPAGANVLTF.

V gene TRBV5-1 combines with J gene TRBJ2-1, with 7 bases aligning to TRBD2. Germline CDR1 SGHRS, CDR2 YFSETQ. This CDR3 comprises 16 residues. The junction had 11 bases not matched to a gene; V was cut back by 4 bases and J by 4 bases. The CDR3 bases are TGCGCCAGCAGCCTCCGCGGGGGAGAGGGGTACAATGAGCAGTTCTTC. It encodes CASSLRGGEGYNEQFF.

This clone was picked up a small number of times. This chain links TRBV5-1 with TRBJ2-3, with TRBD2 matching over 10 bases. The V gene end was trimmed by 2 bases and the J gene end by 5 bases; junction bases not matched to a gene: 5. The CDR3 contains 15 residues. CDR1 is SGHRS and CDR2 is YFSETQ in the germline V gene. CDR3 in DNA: TGCGCCAGCAGCTTAGGACTAGCGGAGTTAGATACGCAGTATTTT. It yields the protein CASSLGLAELDTQYF.

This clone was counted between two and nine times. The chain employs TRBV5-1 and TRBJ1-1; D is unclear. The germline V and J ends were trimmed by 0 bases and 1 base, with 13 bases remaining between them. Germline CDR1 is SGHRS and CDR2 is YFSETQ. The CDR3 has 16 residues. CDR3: CASSLGSSRGNTEAFF. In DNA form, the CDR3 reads TGCGCCAGCAGCTTGGGTTCTTCGCGGGGGAACACTGAAGCTTTCTTT.

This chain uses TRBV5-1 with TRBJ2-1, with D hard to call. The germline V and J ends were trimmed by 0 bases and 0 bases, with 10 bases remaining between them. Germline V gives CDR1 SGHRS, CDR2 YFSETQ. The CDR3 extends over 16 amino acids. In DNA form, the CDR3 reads TGCGCCAGCAGCTTGGATGGCAGGAGCTCCTACAATGAGCAGTTCTTC. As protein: CASSLDGRSSYNEQFF. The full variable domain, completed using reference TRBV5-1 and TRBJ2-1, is KAGVTQTPRYLIKTRGQQVTLSCSPISGHRSVSWYQQTPGQGLQFLFEYFSETQRNKGNFPGRFSGRQFSNSRSEMNVSTLELGDSALYLCASSLDGRSSYNEQFFGPGTRLTVL.

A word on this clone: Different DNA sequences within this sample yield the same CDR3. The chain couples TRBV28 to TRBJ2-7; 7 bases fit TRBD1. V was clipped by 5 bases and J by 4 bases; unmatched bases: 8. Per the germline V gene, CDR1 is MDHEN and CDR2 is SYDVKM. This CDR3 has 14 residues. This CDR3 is CASSPLDRDYEQYF. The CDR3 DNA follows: TGTGCCAGCAGTCCTTTAGACAGGGATTACGAGCAGTACTTC.

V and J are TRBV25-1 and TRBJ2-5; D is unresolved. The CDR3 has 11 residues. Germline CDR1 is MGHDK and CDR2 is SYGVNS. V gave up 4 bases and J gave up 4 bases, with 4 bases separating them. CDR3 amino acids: CASSARETQYF. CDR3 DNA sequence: TGTGCCAGCAGTGCACGAGAGACCCAGTACTTC.

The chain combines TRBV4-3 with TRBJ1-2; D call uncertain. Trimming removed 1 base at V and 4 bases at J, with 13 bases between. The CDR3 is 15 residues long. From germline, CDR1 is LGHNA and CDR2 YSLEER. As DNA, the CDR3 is TGCGCCAGCAGCCAAGGAACTTCGTCCAGCTATGGCTACACCTTC. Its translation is CASSQGTSSSYGYTF.

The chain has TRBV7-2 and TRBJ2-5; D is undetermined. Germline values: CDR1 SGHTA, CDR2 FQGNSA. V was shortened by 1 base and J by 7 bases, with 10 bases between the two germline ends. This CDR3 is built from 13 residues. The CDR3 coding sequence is TGTGCCAGCAGCTTAGTCGGTTCTGGGACCCAGTACTTC. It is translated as CASSLVGSGTQYF.

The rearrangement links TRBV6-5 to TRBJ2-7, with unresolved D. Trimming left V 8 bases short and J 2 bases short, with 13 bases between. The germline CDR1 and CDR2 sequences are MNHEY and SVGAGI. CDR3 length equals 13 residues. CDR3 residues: CASLVFKPYEQYF. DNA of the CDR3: TGTGCCAGCCTTGTTTTTAAGCCCTACGAGCAGTACTTC.

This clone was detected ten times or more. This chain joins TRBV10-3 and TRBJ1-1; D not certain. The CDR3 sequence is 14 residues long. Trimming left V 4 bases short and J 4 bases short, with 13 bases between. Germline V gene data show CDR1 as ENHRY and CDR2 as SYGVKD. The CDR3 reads CAISVSPGGTEAFF. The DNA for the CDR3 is TGTGCCATCAGTGTGTCACCGGGAGGCACTGAAGCTTTCTTT.

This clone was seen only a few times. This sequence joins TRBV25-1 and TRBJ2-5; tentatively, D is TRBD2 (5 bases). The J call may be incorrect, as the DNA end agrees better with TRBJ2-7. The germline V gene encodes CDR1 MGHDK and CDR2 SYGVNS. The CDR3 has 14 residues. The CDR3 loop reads CASSPADWRYEQYF. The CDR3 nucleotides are TGTGCCAGCAGTCCTGCGGACTGGAGATACGAGCAGTACTTC.